This TCR beta chain was captured by sequencing in a study of blood T cell repertoires in COVID-19. TCRdb keeps only in-frame clones here, not all; method: immunoSEQ multiplex PCR. This sample yields about 250,000 clones, of which around nine tenths are seen a single time; under 2% belongs to the top ten. V lost 2 bases and J 5 bases, leaving 7 bases between the germline ends. Germline CDR1 reads MNHNS; CDR2 reads SASEGT. The CDR3 is made up of 13 amino acids. Sequenced sample: peripheral blood. The chain links TRBV6-1 to TRBJ1-5; D unresolved. This TCR came from a woman aged 55-75 years who had recovered from COVID-19. Here the CDR3 DNA reads TGTGCCAGCAGTGAAAACTATGATCAGCCCCAGCATTTT. Amino acids: CASSENYDQPQHF.